These 22 T cell receptor beta chains came from one sample sequenced in a study of blood T cells in healthy people across ages. Using a J-beta primer mix together with a sample-barcoded 5' primer, a second PCR was run for roughly 6 to 11 cycles. Each CDR3 protein gets one entry after TCRdb re-called the 5' RACE reads with MiXCR. The repertoire consists of 850,000 to 1,100,000 distinct CDR3 sequences, with around two fifths occurring once and the leading ten covering about an eighth. The sample was blood. The receptors come from a man younger than 35 in good health.

This clonotype has a handful of counts. J is TRBJ2-1 and V is TRBV6-2 or TRBV6-3; D is unclear. Germline values: CDR1 MNHEY, CDR2 SVGEGT. V lost 5 bases to trimming and J lost 9 bases, with 17 bases between them. The CDR3 has 14 amino acids. The CDR3 is CASSHYQVHGEQFF. In DNA form, the CDR3 reads TGTGCCAGCAGTCACTATCAGGTACACGGTGAGCAGTTCTTC.

The genes are TRBV4-2 and TRBJ1-1; no reliable D call. The V end lost 1 base, the J end lost 2 bases, and 11 bases lay between the germline ends. In germline, CDR1 is LGHNA, CDR2 YNFKEQ. This CDR3 comprises 15 residues. CDR3 bases: TGTGCCAGCAGCCAAGTCCTGAAATCCAACACTGAAGCTTTCTTT. Translated, it gives CASSQVLKSNTEAFF.

There are a few counts of this clonotype. J is TRBJ2-1 and V is TRBV5-1; D might be TRBD1 (5 bases). V was pared by 5 bases and J by 1 base, with 16 bases between. The germline V gene encodes CDR1 SGHRS and CDR2 YFSETQ. This CDR3 is 16 amino acids long. The CDR3 sequence: CASSSRTQGSYNEQFF. CDR3 nucleotides: TGCGCCAGCAGTTCACGAACGCAGGGTTCCTACAATGAGCAGTTCTTC.

The gene calls are TRBV19 and TRBJ1-2; D is ambiguous. Germline V lookup: CDR1 LNHDA, CDR2 SQIVND (reference sequence). V was shortened by 5 bases and J by 0 bases, with 10 bases between the two germline ends. The CDR3 contains 14 residues. CDR3 nucleotides: TGTGCCAGTAGTCCCGGGGAAGCTAACTATGGCTACACCTTC. It encodes CASSPGEANYGYTF.

V is TRBV4-2 and J is TRBJ2-2, with TRBD1 as a possible D gene (8 bases). V lost 3 bases and J lost 5, with 16 bases in between. The CDR3 has 16 amino acids. CDR1 is LGHNA, CDR2 YNFKEQ, per germline. CDR3 residues: CASSQTTGGDTGELFF. CDR3 DNA sequence: TGTGCCAGCAGCCAGACCACAGGGGGGGATACCGGGGAGCTGTTTTTT.

Points on this clonotype: One junction end disagrees with the germline gene, perhaps due to a read error. The CDR3 loop is CAGSYSLAAGELFF. The CDR3 DNA reads as TGTGCCGGCAGTTACTCGTTGGCAGCCGGGGAGCTGTTTTTT. V is TRBV6-5 and J is TRBJ2-2; D is uncertain. The CDR3 totals 14 residues. Looked up from germline, CDR1 is MNHEY and CDR2 is SVGAGI.

This clonotype was seen once. This CDR3 is CASNTLGGGTEAFF. Written as DNA, the CDR3 is TGTGCCAGCAATACTCTCGGGGGAGGAACTGAAGCTTTCTTT. The chain has TRBV9 and TRBJ1-1; a weak D match, TRBD1 (5 bases). Germline assignment: CDR1 SGDLS and CDR2 YYNGEE. This CDR3 spans 14 amino acids. V was cut by 6 bases and J by 5 bases, with 17 bases left in between. The full variable domain, its missing parts supplied by reference TRBV9 and TRBJ1-1, is DSGVTQTPKHLITATGQRVTLRCSPRSGDLSVYWYQQSLDQGLQFLIQYYNGEERAKGNILERFSAQQFPDLHSELNLSSLELGDSALYFCASNTLGGGTEAFFGQGTRLTVV.

CDR3 residues: CASSQGQGEGWTEAFF. CDR3 sequence (DNA): TGTGCCAGCAGCCAAGGACAGGGGGAAGGTTGGACTGAAGCTTTCTTT. The genes are TRBV14 and TRBJ1-1; 9 nucleotides agree with TRBD1. The CDR3 sequence is 16 residues long. Germline V gene sequence: CDR1 SGHDN, CDR2 FVKESK. Germline trimming cut 1 base from V and 5 bases from J; bases unmatched to any gene: 8. Drawing the rest from reference TRBV14 and TRBJ1-1, the complete variable domain is EAGVTQFPSHSVIEKGQTVTLRCDPISGHDNLYWYRRVMGKEIKFLLHFVKESKQDESGMPNNRFLAERTGGTYSTLKVQPAELEDSGVYFCASSQGQGEGWTEAFFGQGTRLTVV.

This clonotype turned up a few times. The chain has TRBV3-1 and TRBJ2-1; 9 bases are a match to TRBD2. CDR1 is LGHDT and CDR2 is YNNKEL in the germline V gene (reference sequence). The CDR3 is 12 residues long. With 2 bases clipped from V and 12 bases from J, the junction kept 2 bases outside the gene matches. CDR3: CASSQLGLAQFF. The CDR3 bases are TGTGCCAGCAGCCAACTGGGACTAGCGCAGTTCTTC.

The chain carries TRBV20-1 and TRBJ1-2; no firm D call. Trimming stripped 2 bases from V and 8 bases from J, with 15 bases between. The germline V gene encodes CDR1 DFQATT and CDR2 SNEGSKA (reference sequence). The CDR3 totals 13 residues. CDR3 nucleotide sequence: TGCAGTGCTAGACCCAGATCCGGGTCCGGCTACACCTTC. Translation: CSARPRSGSGYTF.

At least ten counts were recorded for this clonotype. Germline and junction disagree at one end, which may indicate a read error. The gene calls are TRBV7-6 and TRBJ1-4, with D unclear. The CDR3 has 12 amino acids. The germline V gene has CDR1 SGHVS and CDR2 FNYEAQ. CDR3 in DNA: TGTGCCAGCACCTTAACTAATGAAAAACTGTTTTTT. As protein: CASTLTNEKLFF.

The chain uses TRBV5-1 and TRBJ1-4; possible D gene TRBD1, 6 bases. Germline CDR1 is SGHRS and CDR2 is YFSETQ. The CDR3 length is 14 residues. Deletions cut 6 bases from V and 0 bases from J, with 9 bases between. CDR3 protein: CASKTGTTNEKLFF. For the CDR3, the DNA is TGCGCCAGCAAAACAGGGACAACTAATGAAAAACTGTTTTTT. The entire variable domain, with the rest obtained from reference TRBV5-1 and TRBJ1-4, is as follows: KAGVTQTPRYLIKTRGQQVTLSCSPISGHRSVSWYQQTPGQGLQFLFEYFSETQRNKGNFPGRFSGRQFSNSRSEMNVSTLELGDSALYLCASKTGTTNEKLFFGSGTQLSVL.

This chain joins TRBV5-1 and TRBJ2-1; 8 bases are a match to TRBD2. This CDR3 comprises 15 residues. CDR1 SGHRS and CDR2 YFSETQ come from the germline V gene. Losses at the gene ends were 4 bases for V and 7 bases for J; bases not matched to a gene: 10. The CDR3 DNA sequence: TGCGCCAGCAGCCCGACCGACCTAGCGGGTAATGAGCAGTTCTTC. Translation gives CASSPTDLAGNEQFF. The complete variable domain, with remaining parts taken from reference TRBV5-1 and TRBJ2-1, reads KAGVTQTPRYLIKTRGQQVTLSCSPISGHRSVSWYQQTPGQGLQFLFEYFSETQRNKGNFPGRFSGRQFSNSRSEMNVSTLELGDSALYLCASSPTDLAGNEQFFGPGTRLTVL.

This chain joins TRBV6-2 or TRBV6-3 and TRBJ2-1, with D perhaps TRBD2 (5 bases). CDR1 MNHEY and CDR2 SVGEGT come from the germline V gene. CDR3 length: 18 amino acids. Between the trimmed V and J ends, which lost 2 bases and 1 base, there was a span of 18 bases. CDR3 in DNA: TGTGCCAGCAGTTACGGGGATCGGGGAAGGATGTCCTACAATGAGCAGTTCTTC. The encoded protein is CASSYGDRGRMSYNEQFF.

This clonotype was recorded a few times. The V and J genes are TRBV12-3 or TRBV12-4 and TRBJ1-2, with TRBD1 as a possible D gene (6 bases). There are 12 residues in the CDR3. V was cut by 6 bases and J by 4 bases, with 9 bases left in between. The CDR3 loop is CASSYRAYGYTF. Written as DNA, the CDR3 is TGTGCCAGCAGCTACAGGGCCTATGGCTACACCTTC.

Details on this clonotype: Its ends do not fully match the called genes, so a read error is possible. The chain recombines TRBV5-4 with TRBJ1-1; D remains ambiguous. From germline, CDR1 is SGHNT and CDR2 YYREEE (reference sequence). CDR3 length: 15 amino acids. CDR3 sequence (DNA): TGTGCCAGTAGCTTGGTAGGGAGATCGAACACTGAAGCTTTCTTT. This encodes CASSLVGRSNTEAFF. The full variable domain, rest sourced from reference TRBV5-4 and TRBJ1-1, is ETGVTQSPTHLIKTRGQQVTLRCSSQSGHNTVSWYQQALGQGPQFIFQYYREEENGRGNFPPRFSGLQFPNYSSELNVNALELDDSALYLCASSLVGRSNTEAFFGQGTRLTVV.

A remark on this clonotype: With a much larger clone just one base away, this may be a read error. The CDR3, as DNA: TGTGCCACTAACTGGGGGGGTGGCTCCTACAATGAGCAGTACTTC. Its translation: CATNWGGGSYNEQYF. This chain uses TRBV7-8 with TRBJ2-1, with 7 bases identical to TRBD2. The end of the DNA is better explained by TRBJ2-7, so the J call may be wrong. CDR1 is SGHVS, CDR2 FQNEAQ, per germline. The CDR3 loop spans 15 amino acids.

The V gene is TRBV2, the J gene TRBJ1-2, with D perhaps TRBD1 (6 bases). Looked up from germline, CDR1 is SNHLY and CDR2 is FYNNEI. CDR3 length: 13 residues. Between the trimmed V and J ends, which lost 6 bases and 7 bases, there was a span of 15 bases. The DNA for the CDR3 is TGTGCCAGCAGACCCCAGGGGAATAGTGGCTACACCTTC. It specifies CASRPQGNSGYTF.

This clonotype has more than one count but fewer than ten. The chain employs TRBV9 and TRBJ1-2; 8 nucleotides align to TRBD1. The CDR3 length is 13 residues. Germline-derived CDR1 and CDR2 are SGDLS and YYNGEE. The J segment lost 8 bases and the V segment lost 3 bases, leaving 6 bases of the junction unmatched. CDR3 in DNA: TGTGCCAGCAGCGGTGCAGGGGGCGCGGGCTACACCTTC. Translation gives CASSGAGGAGYTF. The entire variable domain, with the rest obtained from reference TRBV9 and TRBJ1-2, is as follows: DSGVTQTPKHLITATGQRVTLRCSPRSGDLSVYWYQQSLDQGLQFLIQYYNGEERAKGNILERFSAQQFPDLHSELNLSSLELGDSALYFCASSGAGGAGYTFGSGTRLTVV.

A few counts support this clonotype. The chain is built from TRBV3-1 and TRBJ2-1; no reliable D call. The germline gives CDR1 LGHDT, CDR2 YNNKEL (reference sequence). CDR3 length: 13 amino acids. The germline V and J ends were trimmed by 1 base and 11 bases, with 12 bases remaining between them. The CDR3 loop is CASSQAGTLKQFF. CDR3 sequence (DNA): TGTGCCAGCAGCCAAGCAGGAACACTCAAGCAGTTCTTC.

The J gene is TRBJ1-6, the V gene TRBV10-3, with TRBD1 matching over 7 bases. V shed 8 bases, J shed 8 bases, and the junction held 9 bases outside the gene matches. Germline values: CDR1 ENHRY, CDR2 SYGVKD. This CDR3 has 14 residues. The CDR3 here is CAISGGLDYSPLHF. For the CDR3, the DNA is TGTGCCATCTCAGGGGGTTTAGATTATTCACCCCTCCACTTT.

This clonotype occurred many times. The chain recombines TRBV7-2 with TRBJ1-2, with D uncertain. V lost 0 bases and J 7 bases, leaving 6 bases between the germline ends. This CDR3 is built from 12 residues. CDR1 is SGHTA and CDR2 is FQGNSA in the germline V gene. CDR3 in DNA: TGTGCCAGCAGCTTAGCCCGGGGTGGCTACACCTTC. Its translation is CASSLARGGYTF.